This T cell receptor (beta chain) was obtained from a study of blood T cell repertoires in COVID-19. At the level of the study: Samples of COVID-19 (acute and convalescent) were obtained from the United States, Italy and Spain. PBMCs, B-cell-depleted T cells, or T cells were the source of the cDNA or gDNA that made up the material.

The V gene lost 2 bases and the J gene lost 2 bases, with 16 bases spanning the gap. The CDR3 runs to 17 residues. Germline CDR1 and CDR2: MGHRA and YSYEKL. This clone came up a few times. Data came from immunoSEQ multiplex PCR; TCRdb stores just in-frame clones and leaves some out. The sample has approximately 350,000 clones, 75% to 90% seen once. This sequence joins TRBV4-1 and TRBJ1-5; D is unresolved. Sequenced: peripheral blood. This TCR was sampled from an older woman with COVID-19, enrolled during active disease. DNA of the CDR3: TGCGCCAGCAGCCAATACGTTCAGAGAGGTGGCAATCAGCCCCAGCATTTT. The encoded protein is CASSQYVQRGGNQPQHF.